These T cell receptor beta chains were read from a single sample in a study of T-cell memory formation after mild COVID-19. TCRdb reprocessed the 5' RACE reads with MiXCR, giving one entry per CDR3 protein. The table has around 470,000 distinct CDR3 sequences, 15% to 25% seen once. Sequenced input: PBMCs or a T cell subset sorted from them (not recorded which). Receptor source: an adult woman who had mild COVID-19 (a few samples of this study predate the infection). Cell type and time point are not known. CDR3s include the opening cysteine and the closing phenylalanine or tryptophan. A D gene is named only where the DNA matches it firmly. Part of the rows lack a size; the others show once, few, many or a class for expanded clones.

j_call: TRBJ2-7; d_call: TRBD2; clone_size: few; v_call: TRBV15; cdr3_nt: TGTGCCACCAGCAGAGGGGCGGGGGGTACTTACGAGCAGTACTTC; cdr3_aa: CATSRGAGGTYEQYF
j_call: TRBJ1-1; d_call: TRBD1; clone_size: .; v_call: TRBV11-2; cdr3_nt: TGTGCCAGCAGCTCGGGACAGCTACACCTTGAAGCTTTCTTT; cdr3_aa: CASSSGQLHLEAFF
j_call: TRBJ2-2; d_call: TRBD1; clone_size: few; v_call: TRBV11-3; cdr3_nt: TGTGCCAGCAGCACCAAATACGGGACAGCGAACACCGGGGAGCTGTTTTTT; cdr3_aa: CASSTKYGTANTGELFF
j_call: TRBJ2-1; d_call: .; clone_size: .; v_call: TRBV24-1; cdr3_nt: TGTGCCACCAGTGATACCCGGGTGACTAGAGGCAATGAGCAGTTCTTC; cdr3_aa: CATSDTRVTRGNEQFF
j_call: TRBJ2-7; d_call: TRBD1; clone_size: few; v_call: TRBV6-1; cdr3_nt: TGTGCCAGCAGTCAATGGACAGGGGGGTACGAGCAGTACTTC; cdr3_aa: CASSQWTGGYEQYF
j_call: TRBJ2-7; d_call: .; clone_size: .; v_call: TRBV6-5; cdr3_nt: TGTGCCAGCAGTGAATACCGACAAGACCGGTCCGAGCAGTACTTC; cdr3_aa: CASSEYRQDRSEQYF
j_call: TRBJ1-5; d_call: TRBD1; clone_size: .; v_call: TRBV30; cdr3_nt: TGTGCCTGGACTGGACAGGGGGCAGGCAATCAGCCCCAGCATTTT; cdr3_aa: CAWTGQGAGNQPQHF
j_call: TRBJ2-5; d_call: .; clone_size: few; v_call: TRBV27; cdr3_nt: TGTGCCAGCAGCCCCCTGGGTGGAACAGGGATACAAGAGACCCAGTACTTC; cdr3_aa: CASSPLGGTGIQETQYF
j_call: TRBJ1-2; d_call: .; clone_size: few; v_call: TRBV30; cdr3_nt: TGTGCCTGGAGCCCGACAGCCCTCTATGGCTACACCTTC; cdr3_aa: CAWSPTALYGYTF
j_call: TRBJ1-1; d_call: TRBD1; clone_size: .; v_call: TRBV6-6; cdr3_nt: TGTGCCAGCAGTTCCGTGACAGGGGTTGGGACTGAAGCTTTCTTT; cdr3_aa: CASSSVTGVGTEAFF
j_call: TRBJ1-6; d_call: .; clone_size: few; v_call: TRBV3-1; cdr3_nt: TGTGCCAGCAGCCAAGATGGTGATTCACCCCTCCACTTT; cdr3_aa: CASSQDGDSPLHF
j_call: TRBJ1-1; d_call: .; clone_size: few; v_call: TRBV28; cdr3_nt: TGTGCCAGCACCCACGCGGGGGTGAACACTGAAGCTTTCTTT; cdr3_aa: CASTHAGVNTEAFF
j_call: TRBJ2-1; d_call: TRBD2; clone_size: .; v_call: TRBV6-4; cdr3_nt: TGTGCCAGCATGACCGGGGGGGCTATCAATGAGCAGTTCTTC; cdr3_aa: CASMTGGAINEQFF
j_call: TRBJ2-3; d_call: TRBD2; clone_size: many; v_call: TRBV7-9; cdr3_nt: TGTGCCAGCAGCTTCCGTACTAGCGGGGACGTTACAGATACGCAGTATTTT; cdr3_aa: CASSFRTSGDVTDTQYF
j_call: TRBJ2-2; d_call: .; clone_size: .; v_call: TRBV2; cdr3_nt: TGTGCCAGCAGGGTGGTTGGGGAGCTGTTTTTT; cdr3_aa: CASRVVGELFF
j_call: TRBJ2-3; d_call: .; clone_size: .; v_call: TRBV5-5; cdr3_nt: TGTGCCAGCACCCGAGACCTAGTGCCCAATACGCAGTATTTT; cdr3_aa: CASTRDLVPNTQYF
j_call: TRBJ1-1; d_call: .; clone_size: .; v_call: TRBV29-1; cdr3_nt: TGCAGCGTTGAAAGGGAAATCGACACTGAAGCTTTCTTT; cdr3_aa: CSVEREIDTEAFF
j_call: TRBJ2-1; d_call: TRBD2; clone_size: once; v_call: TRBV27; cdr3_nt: TGTGCCAGCAGTTTAGGACTAGCGGGCGCCTGGGGTGAGCAGTTCTTC; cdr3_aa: CASSLGLAGAWGEQFF
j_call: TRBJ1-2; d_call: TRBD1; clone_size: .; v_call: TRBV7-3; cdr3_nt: TGTGCCAGCAGCTTTTCCGGGACAGGCCTACTCCGCAACTATGGCTACACCTTC; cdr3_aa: CASSFSGTGLLRNYGYTF
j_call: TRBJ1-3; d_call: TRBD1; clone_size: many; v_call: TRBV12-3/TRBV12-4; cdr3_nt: TGTGCCAGCAGTTCGGGACAGAGAAACACCATATATTTT; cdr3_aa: CASSSGQRNTIYF
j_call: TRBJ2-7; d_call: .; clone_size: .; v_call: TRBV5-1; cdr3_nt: TGCGCCAGCAGCTTGGCCGGATGGGAGCAGTACTTC; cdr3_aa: CASSLAGWEQYF
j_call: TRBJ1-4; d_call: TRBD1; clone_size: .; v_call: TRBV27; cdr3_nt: TGTGCCAGCAGTCCCGGGACAGCTGTTAATGAAAAACTGTTTTTT; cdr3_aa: CASSPGTAVNEKLFF
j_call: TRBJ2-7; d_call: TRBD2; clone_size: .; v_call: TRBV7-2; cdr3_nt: TGTGCCAGCAGCCCTCCGCTAGCGGAAAGGTCCTACGAGCAGTACTTC; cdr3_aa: CASSPPLAERSYEQYF
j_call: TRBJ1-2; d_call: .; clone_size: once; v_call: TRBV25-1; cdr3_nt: TGTGCCAGCAGTGAATCTCCGGCTGAGGCAGATAAGAACTATGGCTACACCTTC; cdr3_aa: CASSESPAEADKNYGYTF
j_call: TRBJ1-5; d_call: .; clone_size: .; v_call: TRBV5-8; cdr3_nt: TGTGCCAGCAGCTCCGGGGACTCTGGTTTTAGGGGCAATCAGCCCCAGCATTTT; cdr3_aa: CASSSGDSGFRGNQPQHF